This T cell receptor (beta chain) was identified in a study of T cell responses to AZD1222 COVID-19 vaccine (dated by TCRdb to about 2021). About the study as a whole: AZD1222 recipients with second doses at about 4 weeks or about 12 weeks were pooled, because spike-specific TCR depth and breadth did not differ between schedules. A total of 230 to 250 trial participants underwent TCR sequencing, of whom about 210 received two doses of AZD1222 and some 26 received two doses of the MenACWY control vaccine. Trial participants were enrolled by age into subgroups of 18-55, 56-69 and 70-plus years, and around 140, 26 and 57 TCR-sequenced participants, respectively, were included in these subgroups. Broad study findings and their caveats: In the small 56-69-year group, the increase in depth fell short of significance, most likely because of low power. Conclusions about previously exposed vaccinees are limited because only six or seven AZD1222 recipients were SARS-CoV-2 seropositive at baseline. The vaccine-associated CD4 TCRs covered the entire spike protein, and the dominant responses fell in regions 160-218 and 743-854. Epitopes outside the regions mutated in the B.1.351 and B.1.1.7 variants were reportedly recognized by nearly half of the unique spike-specific TCRs. Participants were mostly white British, with more females than males. The authors suggested clonal diversity may have been underestimated. A significant rise in spike-specific TCR breadth and depth was observed after two AZD1222 doses relative to day 0 and relative to MenACWY recipients. Because no day 14 peak-response samples were available, the repertoires could be characterized only after the peak T cell response.

This clone was observed a single time. Its antigen is not yet known. No base-level quality is on record; no much larger clone is a single base apart. According to the study, the label for this sample's time point signals: baseline before first vaccination. The vaccinee samples were drawn from two UK trials, COV001 and COV002, one of which was a single-blind randomized controlled phase 2/3 trial testing AZD1222 (ChAdOx1 nCoV-19) in healthy adults. For TCRbeta chain sequencing, PBMC samples were collected from trial participants at day 0 and at day 28 after the second dose. The germline V gene supplies CDR1 ENHRY and CDR2 SYGVKD. V drops 10 bases and J drops 3 bases, leaving 12 bases in between. The CDR3 runs 12 residues from the cysteine to the phenylalanine. The read is trimmed to its CDR3 DNA, 36 bases read in frame from base 1. The CDR3 regions of human TCRbeta chains were subjected to immunosequencing. The authors' pipeline ran thus. TCRs in the repertoires were matched against a reference library of SARS-CoV-2-specific TCRs that had been generated with the MIRA antigen-specificity platform. Breadth was defined as the fraction of unique TCRs that were SARS-CoV-2-associated. Depth was defined as the fraction of total T cells that were SARS-CoV-2-associated. Using the MIRA data, each spike-specific TCR was mapped to the spike region that the TCR reacts to and placed in a CD4 or CD8 class. Log10-transformed breadth and depth values were compared by one-way ANOVA with Sidak's multiple comparisons tests. TCRdb stores this immuneACCESS table with in-frame sequences only. Part of the clones is absent; in the studies checked, under half of the shortfall reflects unresolved V genes, and no reason is known for the rest. The V and J calls and clone size come from that table; D and trimming were worked out from the DNA. Across this sample there are roughly 120,000 clones, with roughly 90% seen only once. In total, the top ten clones hold less than 4.5% of the sample.

The chain is made from TRBV10-3 and TRBJ1-1; the D gene remains uncertain. The sequence came from an adult in good health. Sequences were derived from peripheral blood, sampled on day 0 of AZD1222 vaccination. The CDR3 loop reads CATRSTDTEAFF. The nucleotide sequence reads TGTGCCACCCGGAGCACGGACACTGAAGCTTTCTTT.